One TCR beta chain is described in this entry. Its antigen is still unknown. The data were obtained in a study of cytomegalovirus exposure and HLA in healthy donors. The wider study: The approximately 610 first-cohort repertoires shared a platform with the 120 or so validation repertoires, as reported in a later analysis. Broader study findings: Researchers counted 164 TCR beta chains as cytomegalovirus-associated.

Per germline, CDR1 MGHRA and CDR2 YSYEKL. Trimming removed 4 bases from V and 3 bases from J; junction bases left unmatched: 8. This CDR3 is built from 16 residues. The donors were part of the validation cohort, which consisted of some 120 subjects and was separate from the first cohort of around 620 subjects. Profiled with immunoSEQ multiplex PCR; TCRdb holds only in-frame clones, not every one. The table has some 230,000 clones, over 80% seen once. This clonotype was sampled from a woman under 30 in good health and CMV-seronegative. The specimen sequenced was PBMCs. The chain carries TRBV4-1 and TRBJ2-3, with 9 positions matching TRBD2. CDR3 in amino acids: CASSPSASGTTDTQYF. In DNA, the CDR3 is TGCGCCAGCAGCCCCTCGGCTAGCGGGACAACAGATACGCAGTATTTT.